Described below is a single T cell receptor beta chain sequence and its context. These data originate in a study of low-dose radiotherapy and immunotherapy resistance in tumors. Priming of first-strand cDNA relied on TRAV- and TRBV-specific primers (covering alpha and beta chains). Using a constant-region primer together with a V-primer adapter, TCRs were subjected to roughly 18 PCR cycles of amplification. The mRNA which had been isolated was amplified by in vitro transcription. Using its own MiXCR run on the reads, TCRdb lists one record per CDR3 protein. Of about 71,000 distinct CDR3 sequences in the sample, 30% to 40% were seen once. The trim removed 1 base at V and 8 bases at J, leaving 0 bases unmatched. The CDR3 is made up of 13 amino acids. Germline V CDR1 and CDR2: SGHNT, YYREEE (reference sequence). As for time point: before trial treatment.

The sample was PBMCs, taken before treatment. The chain recombines TRBV5-4 with TRBJ1-4, with 9 nucleotides matching TRBD1. The source is a female donor with ovarian cancer. The CDR3 loop reads CASSLTGGEKLFF. The CDR3 DNA is TGTGCCAGCAGCTTGACAGGGGGCGAAAAACTGTTTTTT.